The 23 T cell receptor beta chains below were found in one sample sequenced in a study of blood T cell repertoires in COVID-19. Using immunoSEQ multiplex PCR, the repertoire was profiled, and TCRdb retains in-frame clones only, with some absent. This sample has a few hundred thousand clones, with less than 90% found just once. The sample taken for sequencing was PBMCs or T cells enriched from blood (not recorded which). The origin of the receptors is a woman aged 45-60 years who had recovered from COVID-19.

The genes are TRBV19 and TRBJ1-1; D is possibly TRBD1 (6 bases). The germline V and J ends were trimmed by 4 bases and 5 bases, with 14 bases remaining between them. Germline values: CDR1 LNHDA, CDR2 SQIVND (reference sequence). This CDR3 is 14 amino acids long. The CDR3 bases are TGTGCCAGTAGTACGAAGACAGGCTCTACTGAAGCTTTCTTT. Its protein is CASSTKTGSTEAFF.

The chain joins TRBV7-3 to TRBJ2-3, with 11 bases that match TRBD2. The CDR3 is 16 amino acids. Germline assignment: CDR1 SGHTA and CDR2 FQGTGA. V was pared by 5 bases and J by 3 bases, with 7 bases of the junction left unmatched. The CDR3 region is CASSTGASGRTDTQYF. CDR3 bases: TGTGCCAGCAGCACAGGTGCTAGCGGGAGGACAGATACGCAGTATTTT.

The chain employs TRBV29-1 and TRBJ1-1; D is uncertain. The CDR3 is 14 amino acids. CDR1 is SQVTM, CDR2 ANQGSEA, per germline. The germline V and J ends were trimmed by 0 bases and 1 base, with 9 bases remaining between them. The chain's CDR3 is CSVEDLLKNTEAFF. CDR3 DNA: TGCAGCGTTGAAGATCTACTGAAGAACACTGAAGCTTTCTTT. Combining the CDR3 with reference TRBV29-1 and TRBJ1-1 gives the whole variable domain SAVISQKPSRDICQRGTSLTIQCQVDSQVTMMFWYRQQPGQSLTLIATANQGSEATYESGFVIDKFPISRPNLTFSTLTVSNMSPEDSSIYLCSVEDLLKNTEAFFGQGTRLTVV.

This clone appeared once. The rearrangement links TRBV24-1 to TRBJ1-2; 7 bases are shared with TRBD1. The CDR3 has 15 residues. V lost 5 bases and J lost 4; bases outside the gene matches: 9. The germline V gene encodes CDR1 KGHDR and CDR2 SFDVKD. The CDR3 nucleotides read TGTGCCACCAGTGTCCTGACAGGGTTGAGCTATGGCTACACCTTC. Protein product: CATSVLTGLSYGYTF.

J is TRBJ1-1 and V is TRBV30, with D unclear. V shed 1 base and J shed 0 bases, with 12 bases lying between them. The CDR3 length is 15 residues. From germline, CDR1 is GTSNPN and CDR2 SVGIG (reference sequence). The CDR3 loop is CAWSGQARVNTEAFF. The DNA for the CDR3 is TGTGCCTGGAGTGGGCAGGCTCGTGTGAACACTGAAGCTTTCTTT.

This clone is a singleton in its sample. The gene calls are TRBV7-2 and TRBJ2-7; 9 bases align to TRBD2. V gave up 3 bases and J gave up 3 bases; unmatched junction bases: 6. CDR3 length equals 15 residues. Germline V gives CDR1 SGHTA, CDR2 FQGNSA. The CDR3 region has the DNA TGTGCCAGCAGCTTCTCTAGCGGGAAAAACTACGAGCAGTACTTC. It codes for CASSFSSGKNYEQYF. The full variable domain, in which reference TRBV7-2 and TRBJ2-7 provide the parts outside the CDR3, is GAGVSQSPSNKVTEKGKDVELRCDPISGHTALYWYRQSLGQGLEFLIYFQGNSAPDKSGLPSDRFSAERTGGSVSTLTIQRTQQEDSAVYLCASSFSSGKNYEQYFGPGTRLTVT.

The V gene is TRBV4-1, the J gene TRBJ1-1; possibly TRBD1 for D (5 bases). The CDR3 has 18 residues. The germline V gene has CDR1 MGHRA and CDR2 YSYEKL. V lost 0 bases and J lost 2, with 19 bases in between. DNA for the CDR3: TGCGCCAGCAGCCAAGATGGCCCGGGACTCCTCAAAAACACTGAAGCTTTCTTT. It specifies CASSQDGPGLLKNTEAFF.

The chain combines TRBV5-6 with TRBJ1-2, with a weak D call TRBD1 (6 bases). The V gene lost 0 bases and the J gene lost 8 bases, with 14 bases spanning the gap. The CDR3 runs 14 residues. Germline CDR1 SGHDT, CDR2 YYEEEE. The CDR3, as DNA: TGTGCCAGCAGCTTGGGGCAGGGGAGTGAGGGCTACACCTTC. Translated, it gives CASSLGQGSEGYTF.

The chain carries TRBV9 and TRBJ1-2; no clear D gene. The CDR3 runs 9 residues. Germline V CDR1 and CDR2: SGDLS, YYNGEE. The V end was cut by 9 bases, the J end by 6 bases, with 6 bases between. The CDR3 spells CANTNGYTF. The CDR3 DNA is TGTGCCAACACCAATGGCTACACCTTC.

The V call is TRBV7-3, the J call TRBJ2-7, with D uncertain. CDR3 size: 15 residues. V lost 5 bases, J lost 0 bases, and 14 bases lay in between. Germline loops: CDR1 SGHTA, CDR2 FQGTGA. This chain's CDR3 is CASSEVPSPSYEQYF. CDR3 DNA: TGTGCCAGCAGCGAGGTCCCTTCCCCCTCCTACGAGCAGTACTTC.

The chain links TRBV6-2 or TRBV6-3 to TRBJ1-2; 9 nucleotides match TRBD1. The CDR3 consists of 15 residues. Germline V CDR1 and CDR2: MNHEY, SVGEGT. V was pared by 5 bases and J by 8 bases, with 12 bases of the junction left unmatched. CDR3: CASSDPGQGLGGYTF. CDR3 nucleotide sequence: TGTGCCAGCAGTGATCCGGGACAGGGCCTTGGGGGCTACACCTTC.

J is TRBJ2-7 and V is TRBV3-1 (or the pseudogene TRBV3-2), with 13 bases that match TRBD2. Germline CDR1 and CDR2: LGHDT and YNNKEL (reference sequence). The CDR3 spans 15 residues. After removal of 4 bases from V and 3 bases from J, the junction contained 3 bases not matched to a gene. DNA for the CDR3: TGTGCCAGCAGCCCGGGACTAGCGGGAATCTACGAGCAGTACTTC. It is translated as CASSPGLAGIYEQYF.

This sequence joins TRBV10-1 and TRBJ1-5; the match to TRBD1 covers 10 bases. V lost 7 bases to trimming and J lost 5 bases; unmatched junction nucleotides: 14. The CDR3 contains 17 residues. Germline CDR1 reads WNHNN; CDR2 reads SYGVQD (reference sequence). The CDR3 DNA sequence: TGCGCCAGCACCCCACGCGACCGACAGGGGGCGGATCAGCCCCAGCATTTT. This encodes CASTPRDRQGADQPQHF.

V is TRBV5-6 and J is TRBJ2-1; 16 positions match TRBD2. Germline V lookup: CDR1 SGHDT, CDR2 YYEEEE. Unmatched junction bases numbered 12, after V lost 5 bases and J lost 10 bases. The CDR3 consists of 17 residues. CDR3 DNA: TGTGCCAGCAGATTTCCCGGGACTAGCGGGAGGGCAGACGAGCAGTTCTTC. It translates to CASRFPGTSGRADEQFF.

This chain joins TRBV29-1 and TRBJ2-7; D is unclear. Germline CDR1 reads SQVTM; CDR2 reads ANQGSEA. Between the trimmed V and J ends, which lost 7 bases and 2 bases, there was a span of 24 bases. CDR3 length: 16 residues. CDR3: CSASRNYPVPAYEQYF. As DNA, the CDR3 is TGCAGCGCCTCACGAAACTACCCAGTGCCAGCCTACGAGCAGTACTTC.

The rearrangement joins TRBV2 to TRBJ2-2; TRBD2 matches 8 bases. Germline loops: CDR1 SNHLY, CDR2 FYNNEI. V dropped 10 bases and J dropped 2; count of bases not matched to a gene: 6. CDR3 length: 14 residues. The CDR3 loop is CAIAGGDNTGELFF. The CDR3 coding sequence is TGTGCCATCGCGGGGGGAGACAACACCGGGGAGCTGTTTTTT.

The chain employs TRBV7-2 and TRBJ2-3; possibly TRBD1 for D (5 bases). The germline V gene has CDR1 SGHTA and CDR2 FQGNSA. V was pared by 5 bases and J by 5 bases, with 14 bases between. The length of the CDR3 is 14 residues. The chain's CDR3 is CASSHQSGQDTQYF. CDR3 sequence (DNA): TGTGCCAGCAGCCACCAATCAGGGCAAGATACGCAGTATTTT.

V is TRBV14 and J is TRBJ1-2, with D possibly matching TRBD1 (5 bases). The CDR3 loop spans 12 amino acids. V lost 6 bases and J lost 4, with 9 bases in between. CDR1 SGHDN and CDR2 FVKESK come from the germline V gene. CDR3 region: CASSHDSYGYTF. CDR3 DNA sequence: TGTGCCAGCAGTCACGACAGCTATGGCTACACCTTC.

V is TRBV12-5 and J is TRBJ2-3, with D unresolved. Looked up from germline, CDR1 is LGHNT and CDR2 is FRNRAP. V lost 2 bases and J lost 5, with 5 bases in between. This CDR3 has 12 residues. The CDR3 loop is CASGLREDTQYF. CDR3 DNA sequence: TGTGCTAGTGGTTTGCGAGAAGATACGCAGTATTTT. The full variable domain, its missing parts supplied by reference TRBV12-5 and TRBJ2-3, is DARVTQTPRHKVTEMGQEVTMRCQPILGHNTVFWYRQTMMQGLELLAYFRNRAPLDDSGMPKDRFSAEMPDATLATLKIQPSEPRDSAVYFCASGLREDTQYFGPGTRLTVL.

The genes are TRBV11-3 and TRBJ2-2; D not resolved. CDR3 length equals 14 residues. Trimming pared 3 bases from V and 8 bases from J, leaving 13 bases between. Germline V gives CDR1 SGHNT, CDR2 YENEEA. The CDR3 coding sequence is TGTGCCAGCAGCTTGTCCGCTCTGGCTGGGGAGCTGTTTTTT. Translating it yields CASSLSALAGELFF.

The chain couples TRBV5-1 to TRBJ1-2; 7 positions match TRBD1. Germline CDR1 SGHRS, CDR2 YFSETQ. The V gene end was trimmed by 4 bases and the J gene end by 0 bases; junction bases not matched to a gene: 12. There are 17 residues in the CDR3. CDR3 in amino acids: CASSQRFRDRANYGYTF. Here the CDR3 DNA reads TGCGCCAGCAGCCAGAGATTCCGGGACAGAGCTAACTATGGCTACACCTTC.

The genes are TRBV7-2 and TRBJ2-5; TRBD1 agrees at 9 bases. Germline V gives CDR1 SGHTA, CDR2 FQGNSA. This CDR3 has 16 amino acids. With V trimmed by 5 bases and J by 5 bases, 12 bases remained unmatched. This CDR3 is CASSPRGTGFPETQYF. The CDR3 DNA follows: TGTGCCAGCAGCCCCCGGGGGACAGGGTTCCCGGAGACCCAGTACTTC.

This chain links TRBV5-1 with TRBJ1-4, with TRBD1 as a possible D gene (6 bases). This CDR3 has 15 residues. The germline CDR1 and CDR2 sequences are SGHRS and YFSETQ. The germline V and J ends were trimmed by 0 bases and 6 bases, with 12 bases remaining between them. The chain's CDR3 is CASSLEGVWYEKLFF. The CDR3, as DNA: TGCGCCAGCAGCTTGGAGGGGGTTTGGTATGAAAAACTGTTTTTT.